The 22 T cell receptor beta chains listed next were all sequenced from one sample in a study of blood T cells in healthy people across ages. A second about 7 to 12 cycle PCR used barcoded and J-beta primers. TCRdb reprocessed the 5' RACE reads via MiXCR and lists one record per CDR3 protein. The repertoire holds roughly 680,000 distinct CDR3 sequences, with approximately 50% as singletons. Sequences were obtained from blood. The source is a woman in her sixties or seventies in good health.

This chain links TRBV27 with TRBJ2-5; D is ambiguous. Germline CDR1 is MNHEY and CDR2 is SMNVEV (reference sequence). The CDR3 is 13 residues long. Trimming pared 6 bases from V and 5 bases from J, leaving 13 bases between. Written as DNA, the CDR3 is TGTGCCAGCAGCATAAACAACGGGGAGACCCAGTACTTC. The encoded protein is CASSINNGETQYF.

The chain combines TRBV5-1 with TRBJ2-5; D is unresolved. This CDR3 has 14 amino acids. V lost 6 bases to trimming and J lost 4 bases, with 16 bases between them. Germline CDR1 reads SGHRS; CDR2 reads YFSETQ. The CDR3 sequence is CASNAGPPSETQYF. The CDR3 DNA reads TGCGCCAGCAACGCCGGGCCTCCTTCAGAGACCCAGTACTTC.

This clonotype was observed once. The V gene is TRBV21-1, the J gene TRBJ2-5; the table assigns TRBD2, which was not confirmed against the DNA. TRBV21-1 is recorded as a pseudogene. The CDR3 totals 13 residues. The CDR3 here is CASSSRPQARKYF. The DNA for the CDR3 is TGTGCCAGCAGCTCCCGCCCACAGGCTAGAAAGTACTTC.

The chain links TRBV20-1 to TRBJ2-7, with 9 bases fitting TRBD1. V lost 6 bases, J lost 5 bases, and 11 bases stayed unmatched. Germline CDR1 and CDR2: DFQATT and SNEGSKA (reference sequence). CDR3 length equals 14 residues. CDR3 coding DNA: TGCAGTGCGACTTTTCCGGGACAGGGTAACGAGCAGTACTTC. Amino acids: CSATFPGQGNEQYF.

A remark on this clonotype: A much larger clonotype is one base distant, so this may be a read error. The rearrangement joins TRBV7-2 to TRBJ2-5, with D possibly called TRBD1 or TRBD2 (6 bases each). The V gene's germline CDR1 is SGHTA and CDR2 FQGNSA. CDR3 length equals 13 residues. CDR3 bases: TGTGCTGAGGGGGGTTCTCAGCAAGAGACCCAGTACTTC. Translation gives CAEGGSQQETQYF. The variable domain in full, with the rest retrieved from reference TRBV7-2 and TRBJ2-5, is GAGVSQSPSNKVTEKGKDVELRCDPISGHTALYWYRQSLGQGLEFLIYFQGNSAPDKSGLPSDRFSAERTGGSVSTLTIQRTQQEDSAVYLCAEGGSQQETQYFGPGTRLLVL.

The rearrangement uses TRBV20-1 and TRBJ2-7; 7 positions match TRBD2. V lost 2 bases to trimming and J lost 3 bases; unmatched junction nucleotides: 4. The germline gives CDR1 DFQATT, CDR2 SNEGSKA (reference sequence). The CDR3 sequence is 13 residues long. The CDR3 reads CSARTGTNYEQYF. CDR3 nucleotide sequence: TGCAGTGCTAGAACCGGGACTAACTACGAGCAGTACTTC.

The chain links TRBV14 to TRBJ2-1, with 8 bases matching TRBD2. From germline, CDR1 is SGHDN and CDR2 FVKESK. The CDR3 length is 15 residues. V lost 4 bases to trimming and J lost 4 bases; unmatched junction nucleotides: 6. CDR3 loop: CASSLSGMLYNEQFF. The CDR3 DNA sequence: TGTGCCAGCAGCCTTAGCGGGATGCTATACAATGAGCAGTTCTTC. Complete variable domain (other parts from reference TRBV14 and TRBJ2-1): EAGVTQFPSHSVIEKGQTVTLRCDPISGHDNLYWYRRVMGKEIKFLLHFVKESKQDESGMPNNRFLAERTGGTYSTLKVQPAELEDSGVYFCASSLSGMLYNEQFFGPGTRLTVL.

The sample holds a few counts of this clonotype. The chain employs TRBV28 and TRBJ2-2; D is undetermined. CDR3 size: 12 residues. Trimming pared 7 bases from V and 1 base from J, leaving 4 bases between. The V gene's germline CDR1 is MDHEN and CDR2 SYDVKM. The CDR3 region is CASTENTGELFF. DNA of the CDR3: TGTGCCAGCACTGAGAACACCGGGGAGCTGTTTTTT.

The chain has TRBV7-2 and TRBJ2-7, with 8 bases lining up with TRBD1. CDR3 length: 17 residues. V shed 1 base, J shed 0 bases, and the junction held 8 bases outside the gene matches. CDR1 and CDR2 (germline): SGHTA, FQGNSA. This chain's CDR3 is CASSLEGQGRSSYEQYF. The DNA of the CDR3 is TGTGCCAGCAGCTTAGAAGGACAGGGAAGGAGCTCCTACGAGCAGTACTTC. Full variable domain (rest looked up from reference TRBV7-2 and TRBJ2-7): GAGVSQSPSNKVTEKGKDVELRCDPISGHTALYWYRQSLGQGLEFLIYFQGNSAPDKSGLPSDRFSAERTGGSVSTLTIQRTQQEDSAVYLCASSLEGQGRSSYEQYFGPGTRLTVT.

The gene calls are TRBV27 and TRBJ1-2; 9 positions agree with TRBD1. Germline-derived CDR1 and CDR2 are MNHEY and SMNVEV (reference sequence). V was clipped by 6 bases and J by 7 bases; unmatched bases: 18. This CDR3 comprises 17 residues. Written as DNA, the CDR3 is TGTGCCAGCAGCCCCTTCGTCCCGGGACAGGGTTCGGGTGGCTACACCTTC. Translating gives CASSPFVPGQGSGGYTF.

V and J are TRBV11-2 and TRBJ2-5; 7 positions agree with TRBD2. V was clipped by 3 bases and J by 4 bases; unmatched bases: 5. Germline V gene lookup returns CDR1 SGHAT and CDR2 FQNNGV. This CDR3 is built from 14 residues. CDR3 nucleotides: TGTGCCAGCAGCTTTAGGGCGGGGGTAGAGACCCAGTACTTC. Translating gives CASSFRAGVETQYF.

This sequence joins TRBV4-2 and TRBJ2-7; tentatively, D is TRBD2 (7 bases). Looked up from germline, CDR1 is LGHNA and CDR2 is YNFKEQ. CDR3 size: 16 residues. Trimming took off 0 bases at V and 5 bases at J, with 17 bases between the two ends. The CDR3 DNA sequence: TGTGCCAGCAGCCAAGATTGGGCCCGGGGGGCCCACGAGCAGTACTTC. Protein sequence: CASSQDWARGAHEQYF.

The genes are TRBV28 and TRBJ2-3, with a possible D match to TRBD2 (5 bases). Germline V gives CDR1 MDHEN, CDR2 SYDVKM. The CDR3 totals 15 residues. The V end lost 5 bases, the J end lost 2 bases, and 14 bases lay between the germline ends. The CDR3 sequence is CASSPPAELTDTQYF. The CDR3 nucleotides read TGTGCCAGCAGTCCCCCAGCGGAGCTCACAGATACGCAGTATTTT.

J is TRBJ2-1 and V is TRBV24-1; TRBD2 agrees at 7 bases. V lost 9 bases, J lost 8 bases, and 12 bases stayed unmatched. The V gene's germline CDR1 is KGHDR and CDR2 SFDVKD. This CDR3 has 14 amino acids. This CDR3 is CATQRDVLSDEQFF. DNA of the CDR3: TGTGCCACCCAGCGGGATGTGCTCAGCGATGAGCAGTTCTTC.

A single count supports this clonotype. V and J are TRBV20-1 and TRBJ2-2, with 9 bases lining up with TRBD2. Per the germline V gene, CDR1 is DFQATT and CDR2 is SNEGSKA (reference sequence). After removal of 1 base from V and 5 bases from J, the junction contained 8 bases not matched to a gene. CDR3 length: 16 residues. The CDR3 protein is CSARASSGKITGELFF. The CDR3, as DNA: TGCAGTGCTAGAGCGTCTAGCGGGAAGATAACCGGGGAGCTGTTTTTT.

The rearrangement joins TRBV30 to TRBJ2-7; 7 positions agree with TRBD1. Germline-derived CDR1 and CDR2 are GTSNPN and SVGIG (reference sequence). The CDR3 is 14 amino acids. The J segment lost 3 bases and the V segment lost 0 bases, leaving 5 bases of the junction unmatched. CDR3 protein: CAWSVSRDSYEQYF. The CDR3 bases are TGTGCCTGGAGTGTATCACGGGACAGCTACGAGCAGTACTTC. Combining the CDR3 with reference TRBV30 and TRBJ2-7 gives the whole variable domain SQTIHQWPATLVQPVGSPLSLECTVEGTSNPNLYWYRQAAGRGLQLLFYSVGIGQISSEVPQNLSASRPQDRQFILSSKKLLLSDSGFYLCAWSVSRDSYEQYFGPGTRLTVT.

V and J are TRBV28 and TRBJ1-1; 7 bases are a match to TRBD1. The CDR3 length is 12 residues. Germline loops: CDR1 MDHEN, CDR2 SYDVKM. With V trimmed by 3 bases and J by 7 bases, 2 bases remained unmatched. The CDR3 bases are TGTGCCAGCAGTTTTCCAGGGGGTGAAGCTTTCTTT. Encoded protein: CASSFPGGEAFF.

The V gene is TRBV6-2 or TRBV6-3, the J gene TRBJ2-1; 8 bases line up with TRBD2. This CDR3 is built from 17 residues. Germline V gene sequence: CDR1 MNHEY, CDR2 SVGEGT. Trimming took 2 bases from V and 8 from J; bases not matched to a gene: 14. CDR3 loop: CASSYPSGLAGSYEQFF. CDR3 DNA: TGTGCCAGCAGTTACCCTTCCGGACTAGCTGGGAGCTATGAGCAGTTCTTC.

This sequence joins TRBV4-3 and TRBJ2-6; D perhaps matches TRBD1 (7 bases). Germline-derived CDR1 and CDR2 are LGHNA and YSLEER. The germline V and J ends were trimmed by 1 base and 2 bases, with 15 bases remaining between them. CDR3 size: 18 residues. The CDR3 sequence is CASSQAPGGYPGANVLTF. The CDR3 DNA reads as TGCGCCAGCAGCCAAGCCCCAGGGGGGTACCCTGGGGCCAACGTCCTGACTTTC.

The V call is TRBV20-1, the J call TRBJ2-3, with 11 bases matching TRBD2. Germline loops: CDR1 DFQATT, CDR2 SNEGSKA (reference sequence). Trimming cost V 1 base and J 3 bases; bases outside gene matches: 15. The CDR3 extends over 19 amino acids. Written as DNA, the CDR3 is TGCAGTGCTAGAGCCCCCCCTGCTAGCGGGAGGATGGTGACAGATACGCAGTATTTT. This encodes CSARAPPASGRMVTDTQYF.

In this sample, this clonotype turned up a few times. V and J are TRBV15 and TRBJ2-4; the match to TRBD1 covers 7 bases. Germline CDR1 reads LNHNV; CDR2 reads YYDKDF (reference sequence). Trimming cost V 3 bases and J 0 bases; bases outside gene matches: 11. The CDR3 has 18 amino acids. CDR3: CATSRDNRGMLAKNIQYF. CDR3 nucleotide sequence: TGTGCCACCAGCAGGGACAACAGGGGAATGCTAGCCAAAAACATTCAGTACTTC.

The chain combines TRBV11-1 with TRBJ2-7; 7 nucleotides match TRBD1. Germline V gives CDR1 SGHAT, CDR2 FQDESV (reference sequence). This CDR3 contains 14 residues. Germline trimming cut 7 bases from V and 2 bases from J; bases unmatched to any gene: 8. Here the CDR3 reads CASNPRDRTYEQYF. CDR3 nucleotides: TGTGCCAGCAACCCCCGGGACAGAACCTACGAGCAGTACTTC.